This T cell receptor (beta chain) was found in a study of early T cells in non-severe SARS-CoV-2 infection. Study in general: Sequencing was performed on bulk RNA from unsorted whole blood, leaving chains unpaired.

V was cut by 4 bases and J by 6 bases, with 16 bases left in between. Germline CDR1 reads GTSNPN; CDR2 reads SVGIG (reference sequence). The length of the CDR3 is 15 residues. Unique molecular identifiers were attached to individual cDNA molecules. Using its own MiXCR run on the 5' RACE reads, TCRdb lists one record per CDR3 protein. This sample carries some 89,000 distinct CDR3 sequences, around 10% of them seen once, and the ten largest clones take just over 4.5%. Ten or more counts support this clonotype. The TCR comes from an adult who was a healthcare worker with PCR-confirmed SARS-CoV-2 infection or an uninfected control (not recorded which). The gene calls are TRBV30 and TRBJ1-6; tentatively, D is TRBD1 (5 bases). The sample was whole blood, taken at baseline. CDR3 region: CAWTGLGRFNSPLHF. The CDR3 DNA sequence: TGTGCCTGGACAGGGCTCGGACGTTTTAATTCACCCCTCCACTTT.